These T cell receptor beta chains were read from a single sample in a study of response to subunit inactivated influenza vaccine. TCRdb reanalysed the RT-PCR reads using MiXCR and keeps one entry per CDR3 protein. The sample lists more than 150,000 distinct CDR3 sequences, around a tenth occurring once. This specimen was non-naive T cells sorted from PBMCs, taken on the day of vaccination. These receptors were collected from a man in his fifties who received an inactivated influenza vaccine. Both conserved end residues are part of each CDR3. Each record gives: clone size, J gene, V gene, D gene, CDR3 protein, CDR3 DNA. D genes are given only for firm matches. Size values are once, few and many counts, or a class for expanded clones, and some rows have none.

size: NA
J: TRBJ2-1
V: TRBV28
D: TRBD2
CDR3: CASSLRVAGEGDEQFF
DNA: TGTGCCAGCAGTTTAAGGGTAGCGGGAGAGGGGGATGAGCAGTTCTTC

size: many
J: TRBJ2-1
V: TRBV12-3/TRBV12-4
D: TRBD2
CDR3: CASSPSGGAGNEQFF
DNA: TGTGCCAGCAGTCCTAGCGGGGGGGCCGGTAATGAGCAGTTCTTC

size: NA
J: TRBJ2-3
V: TRBV20-1
D: NA
CDR3: CSASASTDTQYF
DNA: TGCAGTGCGAGCGCAAGCACAGATACGCAGTATTTT

size: few
J: TRBJ2-7
V: TRBV20-1
D: NA
CDR3: CSARDPSRPSGEQYF
DNA: TGCAGTGCTAGAGATCCATCTCGGCCGTCGGGCGAGCAGTACTTC

size: few
J: TRBJ2-5
V: TRBV5-1
D: TRBD2
CDR3: CASSSGRAAKTQYF
DNA: TGCGCCAGCTCAAGCGGGAGGGCGGCGAAGACCCAGTACTTC

size: many
J: TRBJ1-2
V: TRBV3-1
D: TRBD1
CDR3: CASSQEIRQGASGYTF
DNA: TGTGCCAGCAGCCAAGAAATCCGGCAGGGGGCAAGCGGCTACACCTTC

size: few
J: TRBJ2-2
V: TRBV28
D: TRBD1
CDR3: CASSSPGQGSIGELFF
DNA: TGTGCCAGCAGTTCACCGGGACAGGGGAGTATCGGGGAGCTGTTTTTT

size: NA
J: TRBJ2-5
V: TRBV15
D: NA
CDR3: CATSRDNGVGGETQYF
DNA: TGTGCCACCAGCAGAGATAACGGGGTAGGGGGTGAGACCCAGTACTTC

size: many
J: TRBJ1-2
V: TRBV5-6
D: NA
CDR3: CASSLVGNGYTF
DNA: TGTGCCAGCAGCTTGGTGGGGAATGGCTACACCTTC

size: many
J: TRBJ2-5
V: TRBV5-1
D: NA
CDR3: CASSLRTEGTQYF
DNA: TGCGCCAGCAGCCTCAGGACAGAAGGGACCCAGTACTTC

size: many
J: TRBJ2-2
V: TRBV3-1
D: NA
CDR3: CASSQELRGAGELFF
DNA: TGTGCCAGCAGCCAAGAACTGAGGGGAGCCGGGGAGCTGTTTTTT

size: few
J: TRBJ1-1
V: TRBV30
D: NA
CDR3: CAWSVPGGKAFF
DNA: TGTGCCTGGAGTGTACCCGGGGGAAAAGCTTTCTTT

size: many
J: TRBJ2-3
V: TRBV4-3
D: TRBD1
CDR3: CASSQGQGSDTQYF
DNA: TGCGCCAGCAGCCAAGGACAGGGATCAGATACGCAGTATTTT

size: NA
J: TRBJ2-1
V: TRBV6-5
D: TRBD1
CDR3: CASSYSTQGGYNEQFF
DNA: TGTGCCAGCAGTTACTCGACACAGGGGGGCTACAATGAGCAGTTCTTC

size: many
J: TRBJ2-7
V: TRBV3-1
D: NA
CDR3: CASSQGGDGPYEQYF
DNA: TGTGCCAGCAGCCAAGGGGGAGATGGCCCCTACGAGCAGTACTTC

size: few
J: TRBJ2-2
V: TRBV5-6
D: NA
CDR3: CASSPPGLANTGELFF
DNA: TGTGCCAGCAGCCCGCCGGGGCTTGCGAACACCGGGGAGCTGTTTTTT

size: NA
J: TRBJ2-3
V: TRBV15
D: NA
CDR3: CATSSLLRTESRNTQYF
DNA: TGTGCCACCAGCAGCCTACTAAGGACCGAATCGAGAAATACGCAGTATTTT

size: few
J: TRBJ2-1
V: TRBV5-1
D: NA
CDR3: CASSLVREGNEQFF
DNA: TGCGCCAGCAGCTTGGTACGTGAGGGGAATGAGCAGTTCTTC

size: many
J: TRBJ2-1
V: TRBV20-1
D: NA
CDR3: CSARVGSSYNEQFF
DNA: TGCAGTGCTAGAGTTGGGAGCTCCTACAATGAGCAGTTCTTC

size: many
J: TRBJ2-5
V: TRBV3-1
D: NA
CDR3: CASSQDWDNWGGTQETQYF
DNA: TGTGCCAGCAGCCAAGATTGGGACAATTGGGGTGGGACCCAAGAGACCCAGTACTTC

size: NA
J: TRBJ2-3
V: TRBV7-2
D: TRBD2
CDR3: CASSSRLAGGLDTQYF
DNA: TGTGCCAGCAGCTCCCGACTAGCGGGGGGCTTGGATACGCAGTATTTT

size: NA
J: TRBJ1-1
V: TRBV20-1
D: NA
CDR3: CSARDSDGLWAFF
DNA: TGCAGTGCTAGAGATTCGGACGGACTTTGGGCTTTCTTT

size: many
J: TRBJ2-5
V: TRBV20-1
D: TRBD2
CDR3: CSARVAGDFQETQYF
DNA: TGCAGTGCTAGAGTTGCGGGAGATTTTCAAGAGACCCAGTACTTC

size: NA
J: TRBJ1-6
V: TRBV5-1
D: NA
CDR3: CASSSRQLNNSPLHF
DNA: TGCGCCAGCAGCAGCCGACAGTTAAATAATTCACCCCTCCACTTT

size: NA
J: TRBJ2-3
V: TRBV14
D: TRBD1
CDR3: CASSQRQGATDTQYF
DNA: TGTGCCAGCAGCCAGAGACAGGGGGCCACAGATACGCAGTATTTT

size: NA
J: TRBJ2-1
V: TRBV4-3
D: NA
CDR3: CASSQAHSSYNEQFF
DNA: TGCGCCAGCAGCCAGGCGCACAGCTCCTACAATGAGCAGTTCTTC

size: many
J: TRBJ2-3
V: TRBV10-3
D: TRBD2
CDR3: CAISQPGGGSTDTQYF
DNA: TGTGCCATCAGCCAACCTGGCGGGGGGTCCACAGATACGCAGTATTTT

size: NA
J: TRBJ2-7
V: TRBV5-1
D: NA
CDR3: CASSLSLSPAEDYEQYF
DNA: TGCGCCAGCAGCTTGTCCCTCTCCCCGGCGGAGGACTACGAGCAGTACTTC

size: many
J: TRBJ2-7
V: TRBV7-9
D: TRBD2
CDR3: CASSLTSGSIYGYEQYF
DNA: TGTGCCAGCAGCTTGACTAGCGGGAGTATATACGGCTACGAGCAGTACTTC

size: many
J: TRBJ1-2
V: TRBV20-1
D: NA
CDR3: CSASRTRGDGYTF
DNA: TGCAGTGCTAGCCGGACAAGGGGGGATGGCTACACCTTC

size: NA
J: TRBJ2-2
V: TRBV28
D: NA
CDR3: CASTVGGGNTGELFF
DNA: TGTGCCAGCACCGTTGGGGGCGGGAACACCGGGGAGCTGTTTTTT

size: many
J: TRBJ2-5
V: TRBV5-1
D: TRBD1
CDR3: CASSLAGQGMDQYF
DNA: TGCGCCAGCAGCTTGGCCGGACAGGGGATGGACCAGTACTTC

size: NA
J: TRBJ2-4
V: TRBV19
D: NA
CDR3: CASSSQGEENIQYF
DNA: TGTGCCAGTAGTTCTCAGGGAGAAGAAAACATTCAGTACTTC

size: few
J: TRBJ2-3
V: TRBV20-1
D: NA
CDR3: CSAASSADTQYF
DNA: TGCAGTGCTGCCTCTTCGGCAGATACGCAGTATTTT

size: many
J: TRBJ2-1
V: TRBV7-8
D: TRBD1
CDR3: CASRYRTGSYNEQFF
DNA: TGTGCCAGCAGGTACCGGACAGGATCCTACAATGAGCAGTTCTTC

size: NA
J: TRBJ1-6
V: TRBV27
D: NA
CDR3: CASSPLPARGLPLHF
DNA: TGTGCCAGCAGTCCCCTCCCGGCACGGGGGCTACCCCTCCACTTT

size: few
J: TRBJ2-6
V: TRBV5-1
D: NA
CDR3: CASSSRTLQGSGANVLTF
DNA: TGCGCCAGCAGCTCAAGAACCCTACAGGGATCAGGGGCCAACGTCCTGACTTTC

size: NA
J: TRBJ2-7
V: TRBV2
D: TRBD2
CDR3: CASSDSSGRYEQYF
DNA: TGTGCCAGCAGTGACTCTAGCGGGAGGTACGAGCAGTACTTC

size: few
J: TRBJ2-1
V: TRBV12-3/TRBV12-4
D: TRBD2
CDR3: CASNIAGLGHNEQFF
DNA: TGTGCCAGCAATATAGCGGGCCTGGGACACAATGAGCAGTTCTTC

size: few
J: TRBJ1-3
V: TRBV7-6
D: NA
CDR3: CASSPLATLGRNTIYF
DNA: TGTGCCAGCAGCCCCCTAGCAACGCTTGGAAGAAACACCATATATTTT

size: few
J: TRBJ2-5
V: TRBV10-3
D: NA
CDR3: CAISQAGTGGVETQYF
DNA: TGTGCCATCAGTCAAGCCGGGACTGGCGGGGTAGAGACCCAGTACTTC